This T cell receptor (beta chain) originates from a study of blood T cell repertoires in COVID-19. Study-level background: T cells, B-cell-depleted T cells, or PBMCs supplied cDNA or gDNA.

Per the original data handling: Reference gene primer amplification gave nucleated cell count estimates. Method: immunoSEQ multiplex PCR; TCRdb's copy keeps in-frame clones and lacks some. V and J calls and clone size come straight from that table; D and trimming were deduced from the DNA. The sample lists hundreds of thousands of clones; roughly nine tenths were seen once. There are 14 residues in the CDR3. Germline values: CDR1 MNHNS, CDR2 SASEGT. V lost 1 base, J lost 0 bases, and 5 bases lay in between. The gene calls are TRBV6-1 and TRBJ2-3; D gene uncertain. Material for sequencing was PBMCs or T cells enriched from blood (not recorded which). The TCR originated in a woman aged 45-65 years who had recovered from COVID-19. CDR3 coding DNA: TGTGCCAGCAGTGAAGGTCTGAGCACAGATACGCAGTATTTT. Translated: CASSEGLSTDTQYF.